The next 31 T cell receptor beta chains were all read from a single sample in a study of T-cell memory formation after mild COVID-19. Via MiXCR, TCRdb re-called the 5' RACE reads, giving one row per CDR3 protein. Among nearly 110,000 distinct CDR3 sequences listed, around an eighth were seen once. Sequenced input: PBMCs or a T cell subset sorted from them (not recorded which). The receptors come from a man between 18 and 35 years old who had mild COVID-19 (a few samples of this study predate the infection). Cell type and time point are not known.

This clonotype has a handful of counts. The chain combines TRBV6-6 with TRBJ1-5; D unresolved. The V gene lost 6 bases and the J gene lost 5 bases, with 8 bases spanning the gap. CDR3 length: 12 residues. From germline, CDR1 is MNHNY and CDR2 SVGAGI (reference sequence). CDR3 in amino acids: CASSPVDQPQHF. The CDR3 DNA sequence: TGTGCCAGCAGCCCCGTGGATCAGCCCCAGCATTTT.

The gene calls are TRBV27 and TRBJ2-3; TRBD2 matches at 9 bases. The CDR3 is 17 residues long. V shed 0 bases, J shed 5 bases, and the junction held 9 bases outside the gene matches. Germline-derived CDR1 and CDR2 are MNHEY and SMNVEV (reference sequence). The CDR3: CASSLSDRGGAVDTQYF. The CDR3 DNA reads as TGTGCCAGCAGTTTATCAGATCGCGGGGGGGCCGTAGATACGCAGTATTTT.

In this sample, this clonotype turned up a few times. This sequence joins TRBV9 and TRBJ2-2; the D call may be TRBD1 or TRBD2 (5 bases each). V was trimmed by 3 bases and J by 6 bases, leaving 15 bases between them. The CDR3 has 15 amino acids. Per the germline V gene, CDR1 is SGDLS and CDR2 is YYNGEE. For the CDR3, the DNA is TGTGCCAGCAGCGAGGGGACCCTTGGATCCGGGGAGCTGTTTTTT. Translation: CASSEGTLGSGELFF.

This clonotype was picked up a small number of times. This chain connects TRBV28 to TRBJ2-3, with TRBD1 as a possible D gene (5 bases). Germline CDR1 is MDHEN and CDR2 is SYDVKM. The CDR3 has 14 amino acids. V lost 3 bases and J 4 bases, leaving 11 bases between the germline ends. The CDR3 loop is CASSFQGSADTQYF. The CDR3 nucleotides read TGTGCCAGCAGTTTCCAGGGAAGCGCAGATACGCAGTATTTT.

The chain's CDR3 is CASSSGLAVTQYF. Here the CDR3 DNA reads TGTGCCAGCAGCTCGGGACTAGCGGTTACCCAGTACTTC. The rearrangement joins TRBV5-6 to TRBJ2-5, with 11 bases that match TRBD2. J was trimmed by 8 bases and V by 3 bases; bases with no gene match: 3. The CDR3 is made up of 13 amino acids. The V gene's germline CDR1 is SGHDT and CDR2 YYEEEE.

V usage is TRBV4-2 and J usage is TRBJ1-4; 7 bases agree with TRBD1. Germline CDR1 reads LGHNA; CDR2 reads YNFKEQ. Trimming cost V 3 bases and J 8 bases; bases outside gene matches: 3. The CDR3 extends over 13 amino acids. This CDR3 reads CASSHDRAEKLFF. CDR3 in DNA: TGTGCCAGCAGCCATGACAGGGCGGAAAAACTGTTTTTT.

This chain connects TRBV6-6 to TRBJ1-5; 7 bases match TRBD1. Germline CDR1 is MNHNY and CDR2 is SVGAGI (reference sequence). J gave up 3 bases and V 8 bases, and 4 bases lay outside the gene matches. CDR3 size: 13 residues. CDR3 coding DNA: TGTGCCAGCCGGGGACAGATCAATCAGCCCCAGCATTTT. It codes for CASRGQINQPQHF.

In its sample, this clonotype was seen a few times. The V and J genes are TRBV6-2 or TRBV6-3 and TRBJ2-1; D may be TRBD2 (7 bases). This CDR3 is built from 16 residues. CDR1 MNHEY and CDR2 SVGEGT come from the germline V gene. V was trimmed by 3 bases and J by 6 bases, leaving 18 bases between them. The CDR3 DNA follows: TGTGCCAGCAGTTATGGGGAGGGGGGGGCCCTCAATGAGCAGTTCTTC. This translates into CASSYGEGGALNEQFF.

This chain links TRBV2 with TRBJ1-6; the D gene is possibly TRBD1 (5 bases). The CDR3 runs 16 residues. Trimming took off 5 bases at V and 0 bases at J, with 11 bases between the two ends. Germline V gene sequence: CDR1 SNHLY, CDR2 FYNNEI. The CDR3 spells CASSWDGSSYNSPLHF. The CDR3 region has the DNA TGTGCCAGCAGTTGGGACGGCAGCTCCTATAATTCACCCCTCCACTTT.

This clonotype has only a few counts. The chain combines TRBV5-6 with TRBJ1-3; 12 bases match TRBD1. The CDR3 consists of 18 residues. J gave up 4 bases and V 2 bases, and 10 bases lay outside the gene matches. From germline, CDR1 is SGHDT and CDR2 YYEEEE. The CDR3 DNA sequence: TGTGCCAGCAGCTTTGGGACAGGGGGCCCCCCGTGGGGAAACACCATATATTTT. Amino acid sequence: CASSFGTGGPPWGNTIYF.

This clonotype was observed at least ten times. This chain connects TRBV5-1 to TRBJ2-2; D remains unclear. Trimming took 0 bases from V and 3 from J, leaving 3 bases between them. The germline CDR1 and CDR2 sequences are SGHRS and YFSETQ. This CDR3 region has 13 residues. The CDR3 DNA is TGCGCCAGCAGCTTGGGACACACCGGGGAGCTGTTTTTT. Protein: CASSLGHTGELFF.

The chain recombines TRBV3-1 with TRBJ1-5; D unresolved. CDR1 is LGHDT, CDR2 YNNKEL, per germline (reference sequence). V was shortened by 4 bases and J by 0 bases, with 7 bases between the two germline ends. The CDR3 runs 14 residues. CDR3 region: CASSPTYSNQPQHF. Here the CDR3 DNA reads TGTGCCAGCAGCCCAACGTATAGCAATCAGCCCCAGCATTTT.

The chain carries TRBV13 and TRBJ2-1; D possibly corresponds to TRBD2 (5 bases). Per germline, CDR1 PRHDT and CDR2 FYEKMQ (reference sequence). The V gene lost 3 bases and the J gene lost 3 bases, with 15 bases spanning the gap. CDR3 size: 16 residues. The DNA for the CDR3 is TGTGCCAGCAGCTTCCGGGAACCCCCCCTCTACAATGAGCAGTTCTTC. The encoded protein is CASSFREPPLYNEQFF. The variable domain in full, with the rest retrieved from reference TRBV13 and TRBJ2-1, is AAGVIQSPRHLIKEKRETATLKCYPIPRHDTVYWYQQGPGQDPQFLISFYEKMQSDKGSIPDRFSAQQFSDYHSELNMSSLELGDSALYFCASSFREPPLYNEQFFGPGTRLTVL.

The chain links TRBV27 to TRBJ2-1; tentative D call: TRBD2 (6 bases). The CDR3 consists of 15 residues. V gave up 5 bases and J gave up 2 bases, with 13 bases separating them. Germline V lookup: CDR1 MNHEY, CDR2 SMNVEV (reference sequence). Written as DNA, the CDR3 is TGTGCCAGCAGTATCTCTAGCGCTGCCTACAATGAGCAGTTCTTC. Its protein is CASSISSAAYNEQFF.

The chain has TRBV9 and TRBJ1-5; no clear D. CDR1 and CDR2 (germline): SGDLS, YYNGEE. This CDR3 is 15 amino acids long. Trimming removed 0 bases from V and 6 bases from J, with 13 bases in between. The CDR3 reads CASSVEGNSGQPQHF. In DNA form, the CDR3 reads TGTGCCAGCAGCGTAGAAGGGAATAGCGGTCAGCCCCAGCATTTT.

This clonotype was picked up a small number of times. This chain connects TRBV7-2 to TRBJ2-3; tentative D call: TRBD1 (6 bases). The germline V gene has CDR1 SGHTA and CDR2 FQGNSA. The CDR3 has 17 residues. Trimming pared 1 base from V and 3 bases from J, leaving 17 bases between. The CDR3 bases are TGTGCCAGCAGCTTAGACGGCAGGGGAACGGGGACAGATACGCAGTATTTT. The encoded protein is CASSLDGRGTGTDTQYF.

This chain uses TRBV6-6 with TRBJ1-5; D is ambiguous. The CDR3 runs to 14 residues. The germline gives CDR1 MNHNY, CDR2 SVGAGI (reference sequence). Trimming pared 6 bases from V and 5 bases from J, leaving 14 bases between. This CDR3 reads CASSPRFRDQPQHF. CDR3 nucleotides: TGTGCCAGCAGCCCAAGATTCCGGGATCAGCCCCAGCATTTT.

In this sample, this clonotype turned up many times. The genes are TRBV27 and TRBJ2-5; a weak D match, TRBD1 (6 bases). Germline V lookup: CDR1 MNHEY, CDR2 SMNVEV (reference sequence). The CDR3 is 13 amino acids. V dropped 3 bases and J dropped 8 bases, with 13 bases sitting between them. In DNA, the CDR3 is TGTGCCAGCAGTTTTGGGGGCCTAGGAACCCAGTACTTC. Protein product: CASSFGGLGTQYF.

The CDR3 spells CSARDISQSSYEQYF. The CDR3 nucleotides read TGCAGTGCTAGAGATATTAGCCAGAGCTCCTACGAGCAGTACTTC. This chain uses TRBV20-1 with TRBJ2-7; D is unclear. Germline V gene sequence: CDR1 DFQATT, CDR2 SNEGSKA (reference sequence). The CDR3 consists of 15 residues. V gave up 0 bases and J gave up 0 bases, with 12 bases separating them.

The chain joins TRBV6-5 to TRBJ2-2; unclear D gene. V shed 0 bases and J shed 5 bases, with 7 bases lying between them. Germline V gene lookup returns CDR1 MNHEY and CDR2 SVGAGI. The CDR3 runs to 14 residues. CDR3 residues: CASSYSGKTGELFF. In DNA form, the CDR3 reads TGTGCCAGCAGTTACTCGGGGAAAACCGGGGAGCTGTTTTTT.

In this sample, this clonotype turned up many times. CDR3 in DNA: TGTGCCAGCAGTGAAGCGATCGGTAGCGGGGAAGAGACCCAGTACTTC. Translated: CASSEAIGSGEETQYF. The genes are TRBV6-1 and TRBJ2-5; TRBD2 agrees at 8 bases. With 0 bases clipped from V and 3 bases from J, the junction kept 6 bases outside the gene matches. Germline-derived CDR1 and CDR2 are MNHNS and SASEGT. This CDR3 contains 16 residues.

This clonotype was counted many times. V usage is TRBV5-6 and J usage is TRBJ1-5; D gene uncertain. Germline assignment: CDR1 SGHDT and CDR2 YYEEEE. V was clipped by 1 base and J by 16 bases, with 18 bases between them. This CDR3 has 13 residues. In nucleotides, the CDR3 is TGTGCCAGCAGCTTGAGTGAGGCTGGGGTTTATCATTTT. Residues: CASSLSEAGVYHF.

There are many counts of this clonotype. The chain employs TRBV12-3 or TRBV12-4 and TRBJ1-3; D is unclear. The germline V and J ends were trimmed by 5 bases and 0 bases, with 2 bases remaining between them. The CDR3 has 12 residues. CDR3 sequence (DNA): TGTGCCAGCAGTCTCTCTGGAAACACCATATATTTT. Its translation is CASSLSGNTIYF.

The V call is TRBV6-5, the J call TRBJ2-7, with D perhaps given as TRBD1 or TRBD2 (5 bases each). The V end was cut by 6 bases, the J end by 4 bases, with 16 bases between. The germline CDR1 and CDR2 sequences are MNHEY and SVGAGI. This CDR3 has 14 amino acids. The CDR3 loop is CASSSEGPGYEQYF. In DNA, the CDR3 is TGTGCCAGCAGCTCCGAGGGACCCGGGTACGAGCAGTACTTC.

The DNA for the CDR3 is TGTGCCAGCAGTGGGTGGACAGGCTCGGATACGCAGTATTTT. It is translated as CASSGWTGSDTQYF. V is TRBV2 and J is TRBJ2-3; 7 positions agree with TRBD1. CDR1 is SNHLY and CDR2 is FYNNEI in the germline V gene. This CDR3 has 14 amino acids. V shed 4 bases and J 6 bases; nucleotides not matched to a gene: 7.

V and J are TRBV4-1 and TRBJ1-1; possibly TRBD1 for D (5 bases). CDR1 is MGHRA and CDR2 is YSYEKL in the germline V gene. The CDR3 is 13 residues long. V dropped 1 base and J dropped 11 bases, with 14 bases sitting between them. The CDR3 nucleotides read TGCGCCAGCAGCCAAGGGGGCTCAAAAGGGGCTTTCTTT. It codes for CASSQGGSKGAFF.

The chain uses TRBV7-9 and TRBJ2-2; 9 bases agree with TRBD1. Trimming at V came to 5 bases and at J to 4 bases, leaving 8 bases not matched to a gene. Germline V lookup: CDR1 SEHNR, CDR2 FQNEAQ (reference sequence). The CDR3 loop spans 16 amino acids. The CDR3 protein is CASSPPGTGLTGELFF. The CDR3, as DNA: TGTGCCAGCAGCCCGCCCGGGACAGGGCTCACCGGGGAGCTGTTTTTT.

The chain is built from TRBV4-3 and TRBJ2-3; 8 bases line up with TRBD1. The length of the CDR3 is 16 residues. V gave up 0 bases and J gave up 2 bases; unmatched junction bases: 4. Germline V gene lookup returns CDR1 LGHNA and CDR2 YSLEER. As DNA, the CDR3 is TGCGCCAGCAGCCAAGAAGGGCAGGGGGCCACAGATACGCAGTATTTT. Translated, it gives CASSQEGQGATDTQYF.

CDR3 bases: TGTGCCAGCAGCTTGCCGGGCAGTTCACCCCTCCACTTT. Amino acids: CASSLPGSSPLHF. The chain joins TRBV5-5 to TRBJ1-6; D gene unclear. Germline lookup yields CDR1 SGHKS and CDR2 YYEKEE (reference sequence). The CDR3 spans 13 residues. The V and J ends lost 1 base and 9 bases respectively, with 8 bases between them.

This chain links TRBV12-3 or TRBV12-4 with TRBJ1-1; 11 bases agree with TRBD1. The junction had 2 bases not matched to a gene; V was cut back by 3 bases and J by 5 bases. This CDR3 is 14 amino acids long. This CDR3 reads CASSLGDRGTEAFF. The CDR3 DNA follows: TGTGCCAGCAGTTTGGGGGACAGGGGGACTGAAGCTTTCTTT.

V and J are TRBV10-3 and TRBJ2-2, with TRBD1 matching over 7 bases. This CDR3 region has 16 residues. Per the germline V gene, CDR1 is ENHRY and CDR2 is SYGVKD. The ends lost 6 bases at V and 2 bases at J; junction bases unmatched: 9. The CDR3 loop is CAIRHSGTENTGELFF. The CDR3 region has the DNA TGTGCCATCAGGCACTCCGGGACAGAAAACACCGGGGAGCTGTTTTTT.